The present T cell receptor beta chain was sequenced within a study of vaccination effects on CD4 cells after COVID-19. Study in general: Supplemented with around 11 IU/ml IL-2 and 10 ug/ml peptides, a few million PBMC per well were kept in culture.

A note on this clone: The antigen remains undetermined.

Once cultured for roughly ten days, the cells underwent separation to obtain CD4+ T cells. CDR1 and CDR2 (germline): MNHEY, SVGEGT. CDR3 size: 14 residues. The V and J ends lost 4 bases and 6 bases respectively, with 14 bases between them. Only in-frame clones appear in the TCRdb table, and some are missing; sequencing was by immunoSEQ multiplex PCR. The table lists around 70,000 clones, 77% of them singletons. J is TRBJ2-3 and V is TRBV6-2 or TRBV6-3; unclear D gene. The starting material was CD4+ T cells from PBMCs cultured without peptide, obtained before COVID-19 vaccination. The sequence came from a human donor who received a COVID-19 vaccine. The CDR3 coding sequence is TGTGCCAGCAGTTTGTTTAATGTTGGCGATACGCAGTATTTT. This encodes CASSLFNVGDTQYF.